Shown below are 28 T cell receptor beta chains from a single sample sequenced in a study of graft-versus-host responses after intestinal transplantation. Data came from immunoSEQ multiplex PCR; TCRdb stores just in-frame clones and leaves some out. The sample consists of about 93,000 clones, approximately 92% of them appearing once. These receptors are not linked to any known antigen. This specimen was unstimulated CD8+ T cells sorted from spleen or lymph node cells, taken before intestinal transplant. The receptor set was obtained from a human donor who received an intestinal transplant.

The gene calls are TRBV19 and TRBJ2-1, with D possibly being TRBD1 (5 bases). The CDR3 covers 15 residues. The germline V gene has CDR1 LNHDA and CDR2 SQIVND (reference sequence). V shed 3 bases and J shed 2 bases, with 11 bases lying between them. The CDR3 DNA reads TGTGCCAGTAGTATGTCTCAGGGAACCTACAATGAGCAGTTCTTC. This encodes CASSMSQGTYNEQFF.

V and J are TRBV5-4 and TRBJ2-1, with 9 bases fitting TRBD1. Germline-derived CDR1 and CDR2 are SGHNT and YYREEE (reference sequence). This CDR3 has 14 residues. V lost 1 base to trimming and J lost 10 bases; unmatched junction nucleotides: 6. The CDR3 DNA follows: TGTGCCAGCAGCTTGCGGACAGGGGACGGGGAGCAGTTCTTC. Protein: CASSLRTGDGEQFF. Filled out from reference TRBV5-4 and TRBJ2-1, the complete variable domain reads ETGVTQSPTHLIKTRGQQVTLRCSSQSGHNTVSWYQQALGQGPQFIFQYYREEENGRGNFPPRFSGLQFPNYSSELNVNALELDDSALYLCASSLRTGDGEQFFGPGTRLTVL.

V gene TRBV19 combines with J gene TRBJ2-7; D call uncertain. Per the germline V gene, CDR1 is LNHDA and CDR2 is SQIVND (reference sequence). The CDR3 is 11 amino acids. Trimming stripped 5 bases from V and 2 bases from J, with 4 bases between. CDR3 sequence reads: CASSWPYEQYF. The CDR3 DNA follows: TGTGCCAGTAGTTGGCCCTACGAGCAGTACTTC.

The chain employs TRBV9 and TRBJ1-1; the D is unclear. The ends were cut back, 0 bases at V and 6 bases at J, with 9 bases in the middle. This CDR3 is built from 13 residues. CDR1 is SGDLS and CDR2 is YYNGEE in the germline V gene. CDR3 in amino acids: CASSVGADPEAFF. CDR3 sequence (DNA): TGTGCCAGCAGCGTAGGGGCAGACCCTGAAGCTTTCTTT.

This chain joins TRBV30 and TRBJ1-5; D remains unclear. The CDR3 runs to 13 residues. Germline loops: CDR1 GTSNPN, CDR2 SVGIG (reference sequence). Deletions cut 0 bases from V and 7 bases from J, with 10 bases between. The CDR3 loop is CAWSVGVPQPQHF. For the CDR3, the DNA is TGTGCCTGGAGTGTCGGGGTGCCCCAGCCCCAGCATTTT.

V usage is TRBV7-6 and J usage is TRBJ2-1; 11 bases are shared with TRBD2. V trimming: 5 bases; J trimming: 4 bases; junction bases outside the gene matches: 7. The germline gives CDR1 SGHVS, CDR2 FNYEAQ. CDR3 length: 16 amino acids. The CDR3 sequence is CASSKTGTSGYNEQFF. CDR3 DNA: TGTGCCAGCAGCAAAACCGGGACTAGCGGTTACAATGAGCAGTTCTTC.

V usage is TRBV5-8 and J usage is TRBJ2-1, with a possible D match to TRBD1 (6 bases). The germline gives CDR1 SGHTS, CDR2 YDEGEE. CDR3 length: 12 residues. V was cut by 8 bases and J by 2 bases, with 8 bases left in between. CDR3 protein: CARGAPYNEQFF. DNA of the CDR3: TGTGCCAGGGGGGCACCCTACAATGAGCAGTTCTTC.

V is TRBV27 and J is TRBJ1-1; D is possibly TRBD1 (6 bases). The CDR3 runs to 16 residues. V gave up 0 bases and J gave up 1 base, with 12 bases separating them. Germline CDR1 is MNHEY and CDR2 is SMNVEV (reference sequence). CDR3: CASSLSSTGPNTEAFF. DNA for the CDR3: TGTGCCAGCAGTTTATCCTCGACAGGCCCGAACACTGAAGCTTTCTTT.

This sequence joins TRBV27 and TRBJ1-1; TRBD1 matches at 10 bases. The J segment lost 4 bases and the V segment lost 3 bases, leaving 14 bases of the junction unmatched. The length of the CDR3 is 18 residues. Germline CDR1 reads MNHEY; CDR2 reads SMNVEV (reference sequence). Written as DNA, the CDR3 is TGTGCCAGCAGTTTCCGACAGGGGGCGTTCGGCGGGGGCACTGAAGCTTTCTTT. It codes for CASSFRQGAFGGGTEAFF.

The chain joins TRBV7-3 to TRBJ2-5; 9 bases are a match to TRBD1. This CDR3 spans 15 amino acids. Germline V gives CDR1 SGHTA, CDR2 FQGTGA. Trimming at V came to 4 bases and at J to 1 base, leaving 4 bases not matched to a gene. The CDR3: CASSSSTGGQETQYF. CDR3 coding DNA: TGTGCCAGCAGCTCCTCGACAGGGGGCCAAGAGACCCAGTACTTC.

The V call is TRBV30, the J call TRBJ2-7; TRBD2 aligns across 8 bases. CDR1 GTSNPN and CDR2 SVGIG come from the germline V gene (reference sequence). The CDR3 length is 14 residues. V shed 7 bases and J 7 bases; nucleotides not matched to a gene: 15. CDR3 sequence reads: CALISSGPVLEQYF. The CDR3 DNA reads TGTGCCTTAATTTCTAGCGGGCCCGTCCTTGAGCAGTACTTC.

This clone appeared once. CDR3 amino acids: CASSTSTWGRDQPQHF. The CDR3 DNA sequence: TGTGCCAGTAGTACCTCCACGTGGGGGAGGGATCAGCCCCAGCATTTT. This chain joins TRBV19 and TRBJ1-5; perhaps TRBD1 as D (5 bases). The CDR3 has 16 residues. V was clipped by 4 bases and J by 5 bases, with 18 bases between them. Germline-derived CDR1 and CDR2 are LNHDA and SQIVND (reference sequence).

The chain carries TRBV7-9 and TRBJ2-5, with D perhaps matching TRBD2 (5 bases). The assigned J gene may be wrong: the sequence end matches TRBJ2-7 better. Looked up from germline, CDR1 is SEHNR and CDR2 is FQNEAQ (reference sequence). The CDR3 loop spans 14 amino acids. The CDR3 coding sequence is TGTGCCAGCAGCTTAGCCGACGGGAACTACGAGCAGTACTTC. Its protein is CASSLADGNYEQYF.

V and J are TRBV7-8 and TRBJ2-2; D possibly corresponds to TRBD2 (5 bases). In germline, CDR1 is SGHVS, CDR2 FQNEAQ. Trimming shortened V by 2 bases and J by 7 bases, and 11 bases separated the two germline ends. The CDR3 sequence is 14 residues long. The DNA of the CDR3 is TGTGCCAGCAGCTTACTTGGGAGAAGCGGGGAGCTGTTTTTT. Protein product: CASSLLGRSGELFF.

The chain is built from TRBV6-5 and TRBJ2-4, with 7 positions matching TRBD1. The CDR3 covers 14 residues. V trimming: 5 bases; J trimming: 3 bases; junction bases outside the gene matches: 4. Germline-derived CDR1 and CDR2 are MNHEY and SVGAGI. The CDR3 is CASSDRDSKNIQYF. The CDR3 coding sequence is TGTGCCAGCAGTGACCGGGACAGCAAAAACATTCAGTACTTC.

V is TRBV27 and J is TRBJ2-3, with 10 nucleotides matching TRBD2. The CDR3 consists of 15 residues. Germline V lookup: CDR1 MNHEY, CDR2 SMNVEV (reference sequence). V trimming: 11 bases; J trimming: 2 bases; junction bases outside the gene matches: 10. CDR3 DNA sequence: TGTGCCTGTGGGCTAGCGGGAGTGGACACAGATACGCAGTATTTT. Protein sequence: CACGLAGVDTDTQYF.

The gene calls are TRBV30 and TRBJ1-3; unclear D gene. The germline V gene encodes CDR1 GTSNPN and CDR2 SVGIG (reference sequence). Between the trimmed V and J ends, which lost 0 bases and 1 base, there was a span of 7 bases. The length of the CDR3 is 14 residues. The CDR3 loop reads CAWSVGGSGNTIYF. The DNA of the CDR3 is TGTGCCTGGAGTGTAGGAGGGTCTGGAAACACCATATATTTT. Supplemented by reference TRBV30 and TRBJ1-3, the full variable domain reads SQTIHQWPATLVQPVGSPLSLECTVEGTSNPNLYWYRQAAGRGLQLLFYSVGIGQISSEVPQNLSASRPQDRQFILSSKKLLLSDSGFYLCAWSVGGSGNTIYFGEGSWLTVV.

The V gene is TRBV5-1, the J gene TRBJ2-7; maybe TRBD1 (7 bases). This CDR3 has 15 residues. Per germline, CDR1 SGHRS and CDR2 YFSETQ. Trimming removed 0 bases from V and 4 bases from J, with 14 bases in between. Written as DNA, the CDR3 is TGCGCCAGCAGCTTGGCCGCGGGACAGACGTACGAGCAGTACTTC. Translated, it gives CASSLAAGQTYEQYF.

V is TRBV19 and J is TRBJ2-7, with D uncertain. CDR3 length equals 14 residues. Germline V gives CDR1 LNHDA, CDR2 SQIVND (reference sequence). Trimming took off 0 bases at V and 5 bases at J, with 11 bases between the two ends. Here the CDR3 reads CASSIEPGLHEQYF. Written as DNA, the CDR3 is TGTGCCAGTAGTATAGAACCGGGTCTCCACGAGCAGTACTTC.

J is TRBJ2-7 and V is TRBV27; D is perhaps TRBD1 (6 bases). V was cut by 4 bases and J by 3 bases, with 16 bases left in between. The CDR3 totals 15 residues. Germline CDR1 and CDR2: MNHEY and SMNVEV (reference sequence). The CDR3: CASSSRTVDFYEQYF. Here the CDR3 DNA reads TGTGCCAGCAGTTCCAGGACAGTAGACTTCTACGAGCAGTACTTC.

In its sample, this clone was seen once. The chain links TRBV7-9 to TRBJ2-1, with TRBD2 identical over 8 bases. CDR1 SEHNR and CDR2 FQNEAQ come from the germline V gene (reference sequence). After removal of 0 bases from V and 5 bases from J, the junction contained 6 bases not matched to a gene. This CDR3 contains 16 residues. The DNA for the CDR3 is TGTGCCAGCAGCTTAGCCACGGGGGGGCCCAACAATGAGCAGTTCTTC. Amino acids: CASSLATGGPNNEQFF. Full variable domain (missing parts from reference TRBV7-9 and TRBJ2-1): DTGVSQNPRHKITKRGQNVTFRCDPISEHNRLYWYRQTLGQGPEFLTYFQNEAQLEKSRLLSDRFSAERPKGSFSTLEIQRTEQGDSAMYLCASSLATGGPNNEQFFGPGTRLTVL.

A few counts support this clone. The V call is TRBV2, the J call TRBJ2-7; 9 bases are a match to TRBD2. Germline CDR1 SNHLY, CDR2 FYNNEI. This CDR3 is 16 amino acids long. J lost 6 bases, V lost 6 bases, and 15 bases had no gene match. CDR3 residues: CASRNTAGTSPGEQYF. CDR3 DNA sequence: TGTGCCAGCAGGAATACAGCCGGGACTAGCCCGGGCGAGCAGTACTTC.

J is TRBJ2-2 and V is TRBV4-1; D is undetermined. The V end was cut by 4 bases, the J end by 3 bases, with 9 bases between. The CDR3 loop spans 14 amino acids. Germline lookup yields CDR1 MGHRA and CDR2 YSYEKL. CDR3 loop: CASSPRSDTGELFF. The DNA for the CDR3 is TGCGCCAGCAGCCCAAGATCAGACACCGGGGAGCTGTTTTTT.

The rearrangement uses TRBV10-1 and TRBJ2-3, with 7 bases fitting TRBD2. Germline V gives CDR1 WNHNN, CDR2 SYGVQD (reference sequence). The CDR3 has 15 residues. V dropped 6 bases and J dropped 0; count of bases not matched to a gene: 6. CDR3 coding DNA: TGCGCCAGCAGGCATAGCGGGCCTAGCACAGATACGCAGTATTTT. Its translation: CASRHSGPSTDTQYF.

This chain joins TRBV27 and TRBJ2-5; 10 bases fit TRBD2. This CDR3 is 17 amino acids long. Germline V gene lookup returns CDR1 MNHEY and CDR2 SMNVEV (reference sequence). V trimming: 6 bases; J trimming: 0 bases; junction bases outside the gene matches: 10. The CDR3 DNA sequence: TGTGCCAGCAGGCCGGGACTAGCGTTGTTATACCAAGAGACCCAGTACTTC. Protein: CASRPGLALLYQETQYF.

The genes are TRBV6-5 and TRBJ2-3; 8 positions agree with TRBD2. The CDR3 covers 14 residues. CDR1 is MNHEY, CDR2 SVGAGI, per germline. Trimming removed 6 bases from V and 4 bases from J; junction bases left unmatched: 6. As DNA, the CDR3 is TGTGCCAGCAGGGGCAGCGGGAGCCCAGATACGCAGTATTTT. Translation: CASRGSGSPDTQYF.

In this sample, this clone turned up once. Other DNA sequences in the same sample also yield this CDR3. The V call is TRBV4-1, the J call TRBJ2-7, with a weak D call TRBD2 (6 bases). CDR3 length equals 14 residues. Germline lookup yields CDR1 MGHRA and CDR2 YSYEKL. Trimming removed 1 base at V and 2 bases at J, with 9 bases between. For the CDR3, the DNA is TGCGCCAGCAGCCAAGTCGGCGGGGCCTACGAGCAGTACTTC. This codes for CASSQVGGAYEQYF.

This clone was found once. V and J are TRBV19 and TRBJ1-1; 7 nucleotides align to TRBD1. The CDR3 length is 17 residues. The V segment lost 5 bases and the J segment 7 bases; nucleotides outside the gene matches: 19. Germline V gene lookup returns CDR1 LNHDA and CDR2 SQIVND (reference sequence). CDR3 loop: CASSPGDSRSWPDEAFF. The CDR3 DNA reads TGTGCCAGTAGTCCTGGGGACAGTCGCTCTTGGCCGGATGAAGCTTTCTTT.